This TCR beta chain was recorded in a study of cytomegalovirus exposure and HLA in healthy donors (dated by TCRdb to about 2017). Context from the whole study: An earlier analysis of some 550 of the donors reported 250 to 300 Gb of sequence data and 117 million unique TCR beta sequences from approximately 180 million T cells. Roughly 310 gigabases of sequencing data and approximately 85 million unique TCR sequences were included in an early release covering about 700 HLA-typed donors. Of the 300 to 500 genotyped donors, roughly 80% were placed in the genetic ancestry cluster associated with self-reported Caucasian donors. The study aimed to test whether cataloging public T cell receptors could reveal signatures of past pathogen exposure. The study profiled the T cell repertoires of 666 subjects by immunosequencing and related them to cytomegalovirus serostatus. Along with the roughly 700-subject first cohort, a separate validation cohort of around 110 different subjects was used. To predict cytomegalovirus infection status, the study combined high-throughput TCR immunosequencing, statistical association of individual TCRs with disease status, and machine learning. A later analysis re-examined previously published TCR beta repertoires from hundreds of donors and added high-resolution HLA genotyping to investigate patterns of TCR occurrence. The later analysis used no new phenotypic data to find candidate immune exposures, relying instead on TCR beta sequences and their occurrence across donors. An earlier analysis of approximately 580 of the donors used high-throughput TCR beta sequencing to judge whether each TCR beta V gene segment behaved as functional or pseudogenic. Alongside the repertoire data, information on donor age, sex, ethnicity and CMV serostatus was compiled. A later genetic analysis took genome-wide SNP genotypes for about 55% of the 666 donors and used that subset as a discovery cohort. Every repertoire in the discovery cohort had been generated on one and the same sequencing platform. HLA typing included class I and class II loci at four-digit resolution. The number of donors typed differed by locus, with roughly 629-640 for A, B, C, DRB1 and DQB1, around 520 for DQA1, nearly 610 for DPA1, and roughly 450 for DPB1. A few DR-DQ haplotypes were treated as single units for association and clustering because of strong linkage in the cohort. On average, roughly 250,000 unique TCR beta nucleotide sequences were sequenced per donor among about 400 genotyped donors of the cohort, with approximately 18% of those sequences being non-productive.

CDR1 and CDR2 (LNHNV, YYDKDF) derive from the germline V gene (reference sequence). The CDR3 spans 15 residues, from the cysteine through the phenylalanine. CDR3 DNA only is kept here, 45 bases in frame from base 1. V is pruned by 0 bases and J by 6 bases, leaving 4 bases of the junction without a gene match. With respect to this clone: Its recognized antigen is unknown. The sample holds no much larger clone one base away, and base qualities are not on file.

The cohort comprised several hundred healthy bone marrow donors. All cohort members were sampled while nominally healthy, although unrecorded immune exposures were likely present. The donor was CMV seronegative and belonged to the group of 380 or so seronegative cohort members. A peripheral blood sample was provided by each donor, and peripheral blood mononuclear cells were used for TCR beta sequencing. The Qiagen DNeasy Blood Extraction Kit was used to extract genomic DNA from the blood cell samples. Receptor amplification or capture employed the immunoSEQ multiplex PCR assay. A mixture of 60 forward primers for TCR Vbeta segments and 13 reverse primers for TCR Jbeta segments was used in the multiplex PCR. Amplification of the CDR3 region of rearranged TCR beta genes was performed with a multiplex PCR assay on genomic DNA. Amplified TCR beta libraries were sequenced as 87-base-pair reads on the Illumina HiSeq System. The original methods were these. A later analysis counted approximately 74 million unique TCR beta chains across the 640 or so repertoires, and around 12 million of these chains were shared by at least two donors. Raw reads were error-corrected and collapsed into unique sequences with a nearest-neighbor algorithm that merged closely related sequences to remove PCR and sequencing errors. Alignment of CDR3 sequences to IMGT reference sequences was used to assign V, D and J gene segments. For a sequence to be retained, a match of at least six nucleotides was required to both a V gene segment and a J gene segment. Rearrangements were classified as productive when the CDR3 lacked stop codons and remained in frame with V and J, and all other rearrangements were classified as non-productive. CDR3 was defined by IMGT convention, running from the second conserved V-encoded cysteine to the conserved J-encoded phenylalanine. The earlier analysis of around 640 of the donors excluded sequences that lacked an unambiguous match to a single V gene segment. An earlier analysis of 550 to 650 of the donors classified V segments as functional when productive rearrangements were above 56.7% and as segregating when the standard deviation between donors was above 5%. A statistical classification framework was developed to diagnose cytomegalovirus status using the catalog of TCR beta chain sequences. V and J gene assignment, in a later analysis, came from comparing TCR nucleotide sequences with IMGT/GENE-DB human TR gene sequences. Using the TCRdist pipeline, a later analysis assigned CDR3 sequences along with most-parsimonious VDJ recombination scenarios. In a later analysis, each TCR beta chain was defined by its CDR3 amino acid sequence together with its V-gene family, and reads without a unique V-gene family were excluded. To address suspected cross-contamination and a sequencing artifact, a later analysis removed 592 highly shared, low-generation-probability nucleotide sequences. A later analysis calculated a clonal expansion index for each public chain from normalized within-repertoire ranks of inferred template counts. A later analysis computed generation probabilities with a VDJ recombination model fitted to out-of-frame rearrangements, and checked the results against IGoR. A later analysis scored TCR-TCR, TCR-HLA and TCR-CMV co-occurrence with hypergeometric tests, applying a repertoire-size bias correction to TCR pairs. To estimate false discovery rates, a later analysis permuted the HLA or CMV assignments 20 times. A later analysis grouped co-occurring TCRs with DBSCAN, adding TCRdist sequence similarity when clustering within HLA-allele-positive subsets. Co-occurrence clustering excluded repertoires with fewer than 30,000 or more than 120,000 public chains, plus five with anomalous nucleotide sharing. TCRdb holds this immuneACCESS table with in-frame rearrangements only. Some clones are missing; in checked studies, unresolved V genes explain under half, and the rest has no known cause. That table is the source of V, J and clone size, and D and trimming were worked out from the DNA. In this sample the table shows roughly 170,000 clones, approximately 81% of which occur a single time. About 0.77% of the sample is in the top ten clones.

Beyond this particular receptor, the publication reports: In an earlier analysis of fewer than 700 of the donors, most TCR beta V segments appeared in productive rearrangements about 87% or about 30% of the time, broadly matching IMGT annotations. Because HLA typing was missing for some donors at each locus, association tests included only the typed subset. The only immune exposure information available for the cohort was CMV serostatus. The study listed approximately 150 TCR beta chains as associated with cytomegalovirus. A later genetic analysis associated a missense DCLRE1C variant with V-gene and J-gene trimming of TCR beta chains, and an independent cohort replicated the association. The authors suggested that the approach could potentially be extended to other disease states and immunological phenotypes. A few of the identified cytomegalovirus-associated TCR beta chains were confirmed in vitro to be specific for cytomegalovirus antigens. According to a later analysis, most CMV-associated TCR beta chains appeared to be HLA-restricted, and the HLA associations seemed to be driven largely by CMV exposure. When HLA alleles, especially DR and DQ, strongly co-occurred, attributing TCR associations to individual alleles was difficult. A further reported finding was that TCR beta sequences accurately predicted the HLA-A and HLA-B alleles for most subjects in the first cohort. Specific HLA alleles were associated with some 15,000 TCR beta sequences at a false discovery rate of 0.05 in a later analysis. In a later analysis, several top co-occurrence clusters were reported to appear linked to parvovirus B19, influenza, CMV and Epstein-Barr virus. Only TCR beta chains were sequenced in this cohort, and the absence of alpha or paired-chain data limited detectable features. A cluster of highly shared sequence variants was judged likely to be a technical artifact of the sequencing pipeline. According to a later genetic analysis, donors in an Asian-associated ancestry cluster had fewer N-insertions in productive TCRs than the approximately 670-donor mean. Across donors, most TCR sequences were observed very rarely, whereas some public TCRs were present in many individuals. A later analysis found that TCR association rates varied across HLA loci, with DRB1 alleles showing the most associated TCRs and HLA-C alleles the fewest. Over 15 rarely observed V segments, including chromosome 9 orphons, were excluded from the earlier analysis of several hundred of the donors because counts were too low. Some IMGT-functional V segments, including TRBV6-2 and TRBV6-3, could not be distinguished by the 87-base-pair reads and were therefore excluded. Cytomegalovirus status was reported to be diagnosed by the classifier with high specificity and sensitivity in both the original and validation cohorts. The presence/absence analyses assumed that sequencing depth was roughly uniform across donors, and that assumption may not be true. In a later analysis, HLA-associated TCR beta chains were found to be more clonally expanded and to have lower generation probabilities than equally common non-associated chains. Correlated functional status among segregating V segments might be attributable to linkage disequilibrium, but an unknown experimental factor could not be ruled out.

The clonotype originates from a woman between 18 and 29 years old in good health and CMV-seronegative. The receptor chain draws on TRBV15 and TRBJ1-4, with 7 central nucleotides matching TRBD1. The material sequenced was PBMCs. CDR3 region: CATSREGRGDEKLFF. The DNA sequence is given as TGTGCCACCAGCAGAGAAGGCAGGGGGGATGAAAAACTGTTTTTT. Beyond the CDR3, the reference TRBV15 and TRBJ1-4 genes provide the residues; the full variable domain reads: DAMVIQNPRYQVTQFGKPVTLSCSQTLNHNVMYWYQQKSSQAPKLLFHYYDKDFNNEADTPDNFQSRRPNTSFCFLDIRSPGLGDTAMYLCATSREGRGDEKLFFGSGTQLSVL.